These T cell receptor beta chains were read from a single sample in a study of immune heterogeneity within non-small cell lung tumors. TCRdb recomputed calls from the multiplex PCR reads with MiXCR, one row per CDR3 protein. Seen here are 10,000 to 15,000 distinct CDR3 sequences, less than 25% observed once, and the top ten hold around 4.3%. Input material: lung tumor tissue. The origin of the receptors is a man aged 55 to 70 with non-small cell lung cancer. Both conserved end residues are part of each CDR3. A D gene is named only where the DNA matches it firmly. Size is omitted from some rows. Given values are once, few, many or a class for expanded clones.

TGTGCCAGCAGCGCTTTAAAGCTTAACACTGAAGCTTTCTTT	CASSALKLNTEAFF	few	TRBV7-9	14	TRBJ1-1	-
TGCGCCATCAGTGAGGTTTCCGACGGAAAACTGTTTTTT	CAISEVSDGKLFF	few	TRBV10-3	13	TRBJ1-4	-
TGTGCCAGCAGCTTGGGACAGAGCTCCTACGAGCAGTACTTC	CASSLGQSSYEQYF	many	TRBV11-2	14	TRBJ2-7	TRBD1
TGTGCCAGCAGCTTAAGTCCCAGAGGCGCCTCTGGAAACACCATATATTTT	CASSLSPRGASGNTIYF	-	TRBV7-2	17	TRBJ1-3	-
TGCGCCAGCAGCTTGGGAGGGTTTAATTCACCCCTCCACTTT	CASSLGGFNSPLHF	few	TRBV5-1	14	TRBJ1-6	-
TGTGCCAGCAGGCCCTTAGGACTAGCGGGAACGAATGAGCAGTTCTTC	CASRPLGLAGTNEQFF	few	TRBV6-1	16	TRBJ2-1	TRBD2
TGCGCCAGCAGCCAAGAGAACTCCGCCACCGGGGAGCTGTTTTTT	CASSQENSATGELFF	many	TRBV4-1	15	TRBJ2-2	-
TGTGCCAGCAGCCCACAGGGCTACGAGCGGTACTTC	CASSPQGYERYF	few	TRBV4-2	12	TRBJ2-7	-
TGCAGTGCCTACAGCGGGAGCTTCCACGAGCAGTACTTC	CSAYSGSFHEQYF	medium-sized	TRBV20-1	13	TRBJ2-7	TRBD2
TGCAGTGTTAGAGGCGGTCATGGCTACACCTTC	CSVRGGHGYTF	few	TRBV20-1	11	TRBJ1-2	-
TGTGCCAGCAACGGACAGGGTCTGCGCGAGCAGTACTTC	CASNGQGLREQYF	many	TRBV7-9	13	TRBJ2-7	TRBD1
TGCAGTGCTAGGGCCATAGCGGGAGGAGCAGATACGCAGTATTTT	CSARAIAGGADTQYF	few	TRBV20-1	15	TRBJ2-3	TRBD2
TGCAGTGCTAGAATGGACGCGGACACTGAAGCTTTCTTT	CSARMDADTEAFF	medium-sized	TRBV20-1	13	TRBJ1-1	-
TGTGCCAGCAGCCCAGTCGGGGCAGGGTCAGCTTTCTTT	CASSPVGAGSAFF	-	TRBV7-3	13	TRBJ1-1	-
TGTGCCAGCAGCGCTGGTCCCTATAATTCACCCCTCCACTTT	CASSAGPYNSPLHF	medium-sized	TRBV6-1	14	TRBJ1-6	-
TGTGCCAGCAGCTCGGACTACACCAAAAACATTCAGTACTTC	CASSSDYTKNIQYF	many	TRBV28	14	TRBJ2-4	-
TGCAGTGCTACCCTATCTTTAACAGGGGCCCAAGAGACCCAGTACTTC	CSATLSLTGAQETQYF	-	TRBV20-1	16	TRBJ2-5	TRBD1
TGTGCCAGCAGTGAAGCGCAGGGGCTGTACTATGGCTACACCTTC	CASSEAQGLYYGYTF	large	TRBV2	15	TRBJ1-2	-
TGTGCCGCGAGGCGGGGTATCTCCTACGAGCAGTACTTC	CAARRGISYEQYF	medium-sized	TRBV6-1	13	TRBJ2-7	-
TGCGCCAGCAGCTTGGCTACAGGGAGCTCTGGAAACACCATATATTTT	CASSLATGSSGNTIYF	medium-sized	TRBV5-1	16	TRBJ1-3	-
TGTGCCAGCACCCCACATAGGGGAAATGAGCAGTTCTTC	CASTPHRGNEQFF	few	TRBV12-3/TRBV12-4	13	TRBJ2-1	-
TGTGCCAGCAGCTCTAGCGGGAGGGCCAGTTTAAATACGCAGTATTTT	CASSSSGRASLNTQYF	few	TRBV11-1	16	TRBJ2-3	TRBD2
TGTGCCAGCAAGGGGGGTGGCACAGATACGCAGTATTTT	CASKGGGTDTQYF	medium-sized	TRBV6-1	13	TRBJ2-3	-
TGTGCCAGCAGTTACCCTAAGACAGGGTTGACTTTCTACGAGCAGTACTTC	CASSYPKTGLTFYEQYF	medium-sized	TRBV6-7	17	TRBJ2-7	TRBD1
TGTGCCTGGAGTCTCGGACAGGGCGATGAAGCTTTCTTT	CAWSLGQGDEAFF	medium-sized	TRBV30	13	TRBJ1-1	TRBD1
TGTGCCAGCAGTTATCAGCCCCAGCATTTT	CASSYQPQHF	medium-sized	TRBV6-1	10	TRBJ1-5	-
TGCGCCAGCAGCCAAGATTCGGGGTGGGGCATCGCCTACGAGCAGTACTTC	CASSQDSGWGIAYEQYF	few	TRBV4-1	17	TRBJ2-7	-
TGCAGTGCTAGCCCCGCGGGACCCACAGATACGCAGTATTTT	CSASPAGPTDTQYF	few	TRBV20-1	14	TRBJ2-3	-
TGTGCCAGCACAGACAGGGCGGTCCACGAGCAGTACTTC	CASTDRAVHEQYF	many	TRBV6-1	13	TRBJ2-7	TRBD1
TGTGCCAGCAGCTTATCACAGGGATACGAGCAGTACTTC	CASSLSQGYEQYF	few	TRBV7-9	13	TRBJ2-7	-
TGCGCCAGCAGTGTAGCGGGAGGCCCCTACAATGAGCAGTTCTTC	CASSVAGGPYNEQFF	-	TRBV10-2	15	TRBJ2-1	TRBD2
TGTGCCAGCAGGTCAGGAGGACAGGGGGCTGCAGATACGCAGTATTTT	CASRSGGQGAADTQYF	many	TRBV28	16	TRBJ2-3	TRBD1
TGTGCCTGGAGTCCGTCATTTGTGCCGGGGGCGGATGGCTACACCTTC	CAWSPSFVPGADGYTF	-	TRBV30	16	TRBJ1-2	-
TGTGCCATCAATGGACAGGGCAACGAGCAGTACTTC	CAINGQGNEQYF	many	TRBV10-3	12	TRBJ2-7	TRBD1
TGCAGTGCTATGGCGGGAGGGCCGCGGGAGCAGTACTTC	CSAMAGGPREQYF	few	TRBV20-1	13	TRBJ2-7	TRBD2
TGTGCCAGCAGCTTCGGAGACGAGCAGTACTTC	CASSFGDEQYF	medium-sized	TRBV11-3	11	TRBJ2-7	-
TGTGCCAGCAGCACAGAGGAGAGTTCCTACGAGCAGTACTTC	CASSTEESSYEQYF	medium-sized	TRBV7-2	14	TRBJ2-7	-
TGCGCCAGCAGCCGGGGACGACAAAACTACGAGCAGTACTTC	CASSRGRQNYEQYF	many	TRBV5-1	14	TRBJ2-7	-
TGTGCCAGCAGACTTCCGGGACAGGGCTTCTATGGCTACACCTTC	CASRLPGQGFYGYTF	few	TRBV5-6	15	TRBJ1-2	TRBD1
TGCGCCAGCAGCTTGGTGGGACCGACGAACTATGGCTACACCTTC	CASSLVGPTNYGYTF	-	TRBV5-1	15	TRBJ1-2	-
TGTGCCAGCACCCCCCATTGGGGGAACACCGGGGAGCTGTTTTTT	CASTPHWGNTGELFF	medium-sized	TRBV27	15	TRBJ2-2	-
TGCAGTGCTAGAGTGGGCAGGTCGGACTATGGCTACACCTTC	CSARVGRSDYGYTF	few	TRBV20-1	14	TRBJ1-2	-
TGCAGTGCGGGGGTAGCGGGCCTTCCATGGGATACGCAGTATTTT	CSAGVAGLPWDTQYF	few	TRBV20-1	15	TRBJ2-3	TRBD2
TGCAGTGCAAGAGGACTAGCGGACACCACAGATACGCAGTATTTT	CSARGLADTTDTQYF	medium-sized	TRBV20-1	15	TRBJ2-3	TRBD2
TGTGCCAGCAGCCAAGCGGTCCTAAGACCCCATGAGCAGTTCTTC	CASSQAVLRPHEQFF	-	TRBV3-1	15	TRBJ2-1	-
TGTGCCAGCAGTTACAAGGTAGCGGGAGGAGAGCATTACTTC	CASSYKVAGGEHYF	-	TRBV6-5	14	TRBJ2-7	TRBD2
TGTGCCACCAGTGGGGGCCAGGGGGTGGGTCAGCCCCAGCATTTT	CATSGGQGVGQPQHF	few	TRBV24-1	15	TRBJ1-5	TRBD1
TGTGCCAGCATCTTAGTAAATCCCTACGAGCAGTACTTC	CASILVNPYEQYF	-	TRBV7-9	13	TRBJ2-7	-
TGTGCCAGCAGGAACTACGAGCAGTACTTC	CASRNYEQYF	medium-sized	TRBV6-1	10	TRBJ2-7	-
TGCAGTGCTAGAGAGTTGCGGACAGGGGATTTTGGCGGCTACACCTTC	CSARELRTGDFGGYTF	many	TRBV20-1	16	TRBJ1-2	TRBD1
TGTGCCATCGGAGCAGGGGAGGGTTCACCCCTCCACTTT	CAIGAGEGSPLHF	many	TRBV10-3	13	TRBJ1-6	-
TGCGCCAGCAGCTTGAACCCGGTTGAGTCTAATGAAAAACTGTTTTTT	CASSLNPVESNEKLFF	-	TRBV5-1	16	TRBJ1-4	-
TGTGCCAGTATGGGGGAGTGGGACACTGAAGCTTTCTTT	CASMGEWDTEAFF	few	TRBV19	13	TRBJ1-1	-
TGCAGCGTTGAATCGCCGTCAGAGAACACTGAAGCTTTCTTT	CSVESPSENTEAFF	few	TRBV29-1	14	TRBJ1-1	-
TGTGCCAGCAGCTTAATTGCGCGCGGAAATAAGTACGAGCAGTACTTC	CASSLIARGNKYEQYF	-	TRBV7-2	16	TRBJ2-7	-
TGTGCCAGTAGCGCCAGGAGTCTTTTCTCTGGAAACACCATATATTTT	CASSARSLFSGNTIYF	medium-sized	TRBV7-9	16	TRBJ1-3	-